These 14 T cell receptor beta chains share one sample of origin, sequenced in a study of CD8 T cells in ankylosing spondylitis. From the 5' RACE reads, TCRdb called clonotypes with MiXCR, one entry per CDR3 protein. The sample includes fewer than 150,000 distinct CDR3 sequences, more than 5.5% seen only once; the top ten take around 12%. Sequenced sample: blood, either unsorted or a sorted T cell fraction (not recorded which). All receptors derive from a female donor with ankylosing spondylitis or in good health (not recorded which).

This clonotype was seen many times. The chain has TRBV20-1 and TRBJ2-3; TRBD1 might be the D (5 bases). Per germline, CDR1 DFQATT and CDR2 SNEGSKA (reference sequence). The CDR3 has 13 amino acids. V lost 5 bases and J lost 0, with 9 bases in between. The CDR3 protein is CSADDRSTDTQYF. CDR3 in DNA: TGCAGTGCTGATGACAGAAGCACAGATACGCAGTATTTT.

This clonotype was picked up many times. V is TRBV6-4 and J is TRBJ2-2; 8 bases align to TRBD2. Germline-derived CDR1 and CDR2 are MRHNA and SNTAGT. This CDR3 comprises 14 residues. V was pared by 2 bases and J by 4 bases, with 0 bases of the junction left unmatched. CDR3 sequence reads: CASSDTSGTGELFF. DNA for the CDR3: TGTGCCAGCAGTGACACTAGCGGCACCGGGGAGCTGTTTTTT.

This clonotype was seen many times. The chain employs TRBV7-9 and TRBJ1-1, with 7 bases that match TRBD1. This CDR3 region has 13 residues. In germline, CDR1 is SEHNR, CDR2 FQNEAQ (reference sequence). J lost 4 bases, V lost 8 bases, and 7 bases had no gene match. CDR3 nucleotide sequence: TGTGCCAGCGTCCGACAGGGTGGCACTGAAGCTTTCTTT. Translation: CASVRQGGTEAFF.

As concerns this clonotype: This could be a read error, since a much larger clone is one nucleotide away. The chain has TRBV6-5 and TRBJ2-7, with 7 bases aligning to TRBD1. Germline V gene sequence: CDR1 MNHEY, CDR2 SVGAGI. This CDR3 contains 12 residues. The CDR3 nucleotides read TGTGTCAGCCGGGACAGAACCTACGAGCAGTACTTC. Translating gives CVSRDRTYEQYF.

J is TRBJ1-5 and V is TRBV12-3 or TRBV12-4; D uncertain. V was trimmed by 6 bases and J by 4 bases, leaving 10 bases between them. The length of the CDR3 is 13 residues. Here the CDR3 DNA reads TGTGCCAGCAGAGCACGGCCAAATCAGCCCCAGCATTTT. Its translation: CASRARPNQPQHF.

The chain recombines TRBV6-4 with TRBJ1-4; perhaps TRBD1 as D (6 bases). CDR1 is MRHNA, CDR2 SNTAGT, per germline. The CDR3 has 14 amino acids. The germline V and J ends were trimmed by 2 bases and 8 bases, with 12 bases remaining between them. The CDR3 region has the DNA TGTGCCAGCAGTGACAGGGGGTTATGGGAAAAACTGTTTTTT. Amino acid sequence: CASSDRGLWEKLFF.

About this clonotype: A read error may be the cause here, since a much bigger clone is one base away. Without the conserved terminal phenylalanine or tryptophan, this CDR3 likely stems from a read error. The chain combines TRBV5-1 with TRBJ2-1; the match to TRBD2 covers 10 bases. The CDR3 covers 18 residues. The germline V gene has CDR1 SGHRS and CDR2 YFSETQ. J lost 5 bases, V lost 2 bases, and 13 bases had no gene match. The DNA of the CDR3 is TGCGCCAGCAGCTTACGCGGGGCAAGGACTAGCGGAAACAATGAGCAGTTCCTC. Translating gives CASSLRGARTSGNNEQFL.

This clonotype has at least ten counts. The chain joins TRBV6-5 to TRBJ2-2; 11 nucleotides match TRBD1. The CDR3 runs 16 residues. The ends lost 2 bases at V and 6 bases at J; junction bases unmatched: 5. Germline CDR1 MNHEY, CDR2 SVGAGI. CDR3 coding DNA: TGTGCCAGCAGTTACGGGACAGGGGGGTTCTCCGGGGAGCTGTTTTTT. Its protein product is CASSYGTGGFSGELFF.

V is TRBV29-1 and J is TRBJ2-3, with 13 bases identical to TRBD2. The CDR3 extends over 15 amino acids. Germline assignment: CDR1 SQVTM and CDR2 ANQGSEA. After removal of 7 bases from V and 5 bases from J, the junction contained 9 bases not matched to a gene. The CDR3 is CSAATSGGGGDTQYF. CDR3 DNA: TGCAGCGCGGCTACTAGCGGGGGGGGTGGAGATACGCAGTATTTT.

This clonotype was observed a handful of times. The genes are TRBV7-3 and TRBJ2-7, with D perhaps matching TRBD1 (6 bases). V was clipped by 5 bases and J by 0 bases, with 8 bases between them. This CDR3 has 13 amino acids. CDR1 SGHTA and CDR2 FQGTGA come from the germline V gene. CDR3 sequence reads: CASSVDSSYEQYF. The CDR3 DNA reads TGTGCCAGCAGCGTGGACAGCTCCTACGAGCAGTACTTC.

This clonotype appeared many times. The chain couples TRBV9 to TRBJ1-4; D unresolved. V was trimmed by 0 bases and J by 4 bases, leaving 10 bases between them. This CDR3 comprises 15 residues. Germline V CDR1 and CDR2: SGDLS, YYNGEE. The CDR3 region is CASSVAAGYNEKLFF. The CDR3, as DNA: TGTGCCAGCAGCGTAGCTGCCGGGTATAATGAAAAACTGTTTTTT.

The V and J genes are TRBV5-1 and TRBJ1-1; D uncertain. Trimming left V 2 bases short and J 8 bases short, with 10 bases between. CDR1 and CDR2 from the germline V gene are SGHRS and YFSETQ. The CDR3 totals 12 residues. CDR3 DNA: TGCGCCAGCAGCTTACCCGGCGTCGAAGCTTTCTTT. It specifies CASSLPGVEAFF.

V usage is TRBV11-1 and J usage is TRBJ2-4; 9 bases align to TRBD1. The CDR3 contains 17 residues. Trimming took 5 bases from V and 1 from J; bases not matched to a gene: 9. Germline values: CDR1 SGHAT, CDR2 FQDESV (reference sequence). The CDR3 loop is CASSPRTGAEAKNIQYF. Written as DNA, the CDR3 is TGTGCCAGCAGCCCCAGGACAGGGGCGGAGGCCAAAAACATTCAGTACTTC.

This clonotype showed up many times. J is TRBJ1-1 and V is TRBV5-5, with 10 bases lining up with TRBD1. Losses at the gene ends were 5 bases for V and 5 bases for J; bases not matched to a gene: 9. This CDR3 is 15 amino acids long. CDR1 is SGHKS, CDR2 YYEKEE, per germline (reference sequence). The chain's CDR3 is CASSLTGGARTEAFF. DNA for the CDR3: TGTGCCAGCAGTCTGACAGGGGGCGCGAGGACTGAAGCTTTCTTT.